The entry that follows covers one T cell receptor beta chain sequence. Its target is not known. Other DNA sequences from this sample encode an identical CDR3 as well. This CDR3 contains 12 residues. The germline CDR1 and CDR2 sequences are ENHRY and SYGVKD. V was clipped by 3 bases and J by 4 bases, with 5 bases between them. The data are from a study of T cell responses to AZD1222 COVID-19 vaccine. Study overall: Second doses at about 4 or about 12 weeks were pooled.

Study findings and constraints: The sample set comprised mostly white British donors with more females, and clonal diversity was possibly underestimated. Vaccine-associated CD4 TCRs spanned spike, dominant at 160-218 and 743-854. Repertoires were obtained only post-peak T cell response.

TCRdb's table, derived via immunoSEQ multiplex PCR, lists solely in-frame clones and lacks some. Of roughly 140,000 clones in the sample, under 95% are singletons; the top ten hold roughly 4.6%. The TCR originated in an adult in good health. The rearrangement joins TRBV10-3 to TRBJ2-3; D is unclear. Sample: peripheral blood, taken on day 0 of AZD1222 vaccination. The CDR3 loop reads CAISDRADTQYF. DNA for the CDR3: TGTGCCATCAGTGACCGCGCAGATACGCAGTATTTT.